This T cell receptor beta chain was observed in a study of shared clonotypes between healthy human individuals. Study-wide background: Each donor's CD8 memory used one plate, CD8 naive two, each CD4 subset three.

Each PCR replicate from the sorted subsets contained 200 to 250 ng DNA, which is tens of thousands of T cell genomes. This table comes from immunoSEQ multiplex PCR, and its TCRdb copy is limited to in-frame clones, with some not included. This table has over 1.5 million clones, 98% appearing once. Germline V CDR1 and CDR2: MNHNS, SASEGT. This CDR3 has 14 amino acids. V dropped 7 bases and J dropped 2 bases, with 15 bases sitting between them. Remarks on this clone: The antigen is undetermined.

Study-wide points: Generation of non-shared clonotypes was less probable than generation of clonotypes shared by all four donors. Sequencing depth was expected to influence donor clonotype sharing.

Sequencing was done on a sample of naive CD4+ T cells sorted from blood. The sample's subset: CD45RA+ positively selected. This chain joins TRBV6-1 and TRBJ2-7; D may be TRBD2 (6 bases). The sequence was obtained from a man under 40 in good health. The CDR3 region is CASTPYGGTYEQYF. In DNA form, the CDR3 reads TGTGCCAGCACCCCCTACGGCGGGACCTACGAGCAGTACTTC.